Following are 18 T cell receptor beta chains from one sample sequenced in a study of cytomegalovirus exposure and HLA in healthy donors. Researchers ran the PCR with 60 Vbeta and 13 Jbeta primers. The repertoire was sequenced with immunoSEQ multiplex PCR; TCRdb's copy has only in-frame clones and lacks some. The sample has around 93,000 clones, approximately 80% seen once; the top ten hold approximately 3.8%. Sequenced sample: PBMCs. The source is a man over 45 in good health and CMV-seronegative.

The V gene is TRBV9, the J gene TRBJ1-2, with TRBD1 as a possible D gene (6 bases). The CDR3 runs 14 residues. Per the germline V gene, CDR1 is SGDLS and CDR2 is YYNGEE. Trimming removed 3 bases from V and 8 bases from J, with 17 bases in between. This CDR3 reads CASSEEGGPRGYTF. In nucleotides, the CDR3 is TGTGCCAGCAGCGAGGAGGGGGGGCCTCGGGGCTACACCTTC.

The V gene is TRBV9, the J gene TRBJ2-2; D may be TRBD2 (6 bases). Trimming took off 1 base at V and 1 base at J, with 11 bases between the two ends. The germline CDR1 and CDR2 sequences are SGDLS and YYNGEE. The CDR3 is made up of 16 amino acids. The CDR3 loop is CASSVKDYRNTGELFF. The CDR3 bases are TGTGCCAGCAGCGTAAAGGACTATCGGAACACCGGGGAGCTGTTTTTT.

The V and J genes are TRBV6-5 and TRBJ2-1, with D maybe TRBD1 (5 bases). Germline V gene sequence: CDR1 MNHEY, CDR2 SVGAGI. Trimming left V 11 bases short and J 7 bases short, with 24 bases between. The CDR3 is made up of 15 amino acids. In DNA, the CDR3 is TGTGCCGGCCGCGGAACAACAGGCAAGGGTAATGAGCAGTTCTTC. Encoded protein: CAGRGTTGKGNEQFF.

This clone came up once. The V call is TRBV5-4, the J call TRBJ2-5, with TRBD1 matching 9 bases. This CDR3 spans 14 amino acids. The germline gives CDR1 SGHNT, CDR2 YYREEE (reference sequence). The V and J ends lost 4 bases and 5 bases, in that order; junction bases with no gene match: 6. CDR3 loop: CASSLGGTGETQYF. The CDR3 region has the DNA TGTGCCAGCAGCCTTGGTGGGACAGGGGAGACCCAGTACTTC.

This clone was detected once. The V gene is TRBV7-9, the J gene TRBJ2-3, with TRBD1 identical over 7 bases. The CDR3 totals 13 residues. The J segment lost 2 bases and the V segment lost 8 bases, leaving 4 bases of the junction unmatched. Germline CDR1 is SEHNR and CDR2 is FQNEAQ (reference sequence). CDR3 coding DNA: TGTGCCAGCTTACAGGGGTCCACAGATACGCAGTATTTT. Translation gives CASLQGSTDTQYF.

The chain couples TRBV6-5 to TRBJ2-1, with 9 bases that match TRBD1. The CDR3 spans 16 residues. Germline V CDR1 and CDR2: MNHEY, SVGAGI. With 0 bases clipped from V and 8 bases from J, the junction kept 8 bases outside the gene matches. CDR3: CASSYSIGTGYDEQFF. DNA for the CDR3: TGTGCCAGCAGTTACTCGATAGGGACAGGGTACGATGAGCAGTTCTTC.

This chain uses TRBV5-4 with TRBJ1-2; D unclear. Germline V gene sequence: CDR1 SGHNT, CDR2 YYREEE (reference sequence). Trimming shortened V by 1 base and J by 4 bases, and 11 bases separated the two germline ends. The CDR3 covers 14 residues. CDR3 sequence: CASSLNRGIYGYTF. The CDR3 region has the DNA TGTGCCAGCAGCTTGAATCGGGGAATCTATGGCTACACCTTC. Based on the CDR3 plus reference TRBV5-4 and TRBJ1-2, the full variable domain is ETGVTQSPTHLIKTRGQQVTLRCSSQSGHNTVSWYQQALGQGPQFIFQYYREEENGRGNFPPRFSGLQFPNYSSELNVNALELDDSALYLCASSLNRGIYGYTFGSGTRLTVV.

The chain couples TRBV7-2 to TRBJ2-7, with TRBD2 identical over 13 bases. The V segment lost 5 bases and the J segment 6 bases; nucleotides outside the gene matches: 7. The CDR3 covers 15 residues. Germline V gives CDR1 SGHTA, CDR2 FQGNSA. The CDR3 region is CASSPGLAGAREQYF. CDR3 nucleotide sequence: TGTGCCAGCAGCCCCGGACTAGCGGGAGCTCGCGAGCAGTACTTC.

The J gene is TRBJ2-3, the V gene TRBV6-5; 8 nucleotides agree with TRBD1. V trimming: 7 bases; J trimming: 1 base; junction bases outside the gene matches: 7. Germline V gene lookup returns CDR1 MNHEY and CDR2 SVGAGI. The CDR3 totals 15 residues. The CDR3 protein is CASTTGVPRTDTQYF. In DNA, the CDR3 is TGTGCCAGCACGACAGGGGTCCCGCGCACAGATACGCAGTATTTT.

For this clone: A read error may produce the germline difference seen at one junction end. This rearrangement joins TRBV2 to TRBJ1-2, with D maybe TRBD1 (5 bases). Germline V gene sequence: CDR1 SNHLY, CDR2 FYNNEI. The CDR3 extends over 15 amino acids. In DNA, the CDR3 is TGTGCCAGCAGCATCCTACAGGTCTTTCTAAATGGCAACACCTTC. It yields the protein CASSILQVFLNGNTF.

The chain carries TRBV19 and TRBJ1-2; weak D call: TRBD1 (5 bases). The germline CDR1 and CDR2 sequences are LNHDA and SQIVND (reference sequence). The CDR3 is 13 residues long. The V and J ends lost 3 bases and 4 bases respectively, with 9 bases between them. In DNA, the CDR3 is TGTGCCAGTAGTATGGGGCAGCCCTATGGCTACACCTTC. Translation gives CASSMGQPYGYTF. Full variable domain (missing parts from reference TRBV19 and TRBJ1-2): DGGITQSPKYLFRKEGQNVTLSCEQNLNHDAMYWYRQDPGQGLRLIYYSQIVNDFQKGDIAEGYSVSREKKESFPLTVTSAQKNPTAFYLCASSMGQPYGYTFGSGTRLTVV.

The chain couples TRBV15 to TRBJ2-2, with D possibly being TRBD2 (5 bases). CDR1 is LNHNV and CDR2 is YYDKDF in the germline V gene (reference sequence). The CDR3 is 16 residues long. Deletions cut 5 bases from V and 0 bases from J, with 13 bases between. The CDR3 coding sequence is TGTGCCACCAGCGACCGGGAATTCGCGAACACCGGGGAGCTGTTTTTT. Translated: CATSDREFANTGELFF.

This clone was counted between two and nine times. The rearrangement links TRBV7-3 to TRBJ1-1, with TRBD1 identical over 7 bases. V trimming: 2 bases; J trimming: 4 bases; junction bases outside the gene matches: 7. The germline V gene encodes CDR1 SGHTA and CDR2 FQGTGA. The CDR3 has 15 residues. The CDR3 is CASSLQGRQGTEAFF. CDR3 coding DNA: TGTGCCAGCAGCTTACAGGGGCGACAGGGCACTGAAGCTTTCTTT.

The chain has TRBV4-1 and TRBJ1-1; D call uncertain. This CDR3 has 17 residues. The germline V and J ends were trimmed by 7 bases and 0 bases, with 21 bases remaining between them. Germline lookup yields CDR1 MGHRA and CDR2 YSYEKL. CDR3 nucleotide sequence: TGCGCCAGCAACATCAACGTCGTGAACAGCCTGAACACTGAAGCTTTCTTT. It codes for CASNINVVNSLNTEAFF.

The chain joins TRBV7-2 to TRBJ1-1; the match to TRBD1 covers 7 bases. Germline V lookup: CDR1 SGHTA, CDR2 FQGNSA. With 5 bases clipped from V and 4 bases from J, the junction kept 7 bases outside the gene matches. The CDR3 has 14 residues. Written as DNA, the CDR3 is TGTGCCAGCAGCCGCCCGGGACAGCCCACTGAAGCTTTCTTT. Amino acid sequence: CASSRPGQPTEAFF.

The V gene is TRBV7-2, the J gene TRBJ2-7, with a tentative D call TRBD2 (5 bases). This CDR3 has 18 residues. V was shortened by 5 bases and J by 7 bases, with 30 bases between the two germline ends. Germline CDR1 reads SGHTA; CDR2 reads FQGNSA. CDR3 loop: CASSTPRERLLTSREQYF. The CDR3 DNA follows: TGTGCCAGCAGCACCCCGAGGGAGCGGCTTCTTACCTCGAGGGAGCAGTACTTC.

This chain joins TRBV15 and TRBJ2-1, with 7 positions matching TRBD1. The CDR3 length is 17 residues. Per the germline V gene, CDR1 is LNHNV and CDR2 is YYDKDF (reference sequence). J lost 8 bases, V lost 3 bases, and 16 bases had no gene match. DNA of the CDR3: TGTGCCACCAGCAGGAGTCAAGTTTCGACAGGGATGGATGAGCAGTTCTTC. Translated, it gives CATSRSQVSTGMDEQFF. The whole variable domain, remainder taken from reference TRBV15 and TRBJ2-1, is DAMVIQNPRYQVTQFGKPVTLSCSQTLNHNVMYWYQQKSSQAPKLLFHYYDKDFNNEADTPDNFQSRRPNTSFCFLDIRSPGLGDTAMYLCATSRSQVSTGMDEQFFGPGTRLTVL.

The chain uses TRBV19 and TRBJ2-7; perhaps TRBD1 as D (6 bases). Trimming pared 4 bases from V and 2 bases from J, leaving 15 bases between. The CDR3 loop spans 15 amino acids. The germline V gene has CDR1 LNHDA and CDR2 SQIVND (reference sequence). The CDR3 bases are TGTGCCAGTAGTACGCAAACAGGGAACCCCTACGAGCAGTACTTC. Translating it yields CASSTQTGNPYEQYF.